The rows below give T cell receptor beta chains drawn from one sample of a study of blood T cell repertoires in COVID-19. Measured with immunoSEQ multiplex PCR; TCRdb has only the in-frame clones, and not every one. The sample includes roughly 160,000 clones, roughly 87% of them seen just once. The sample taken for sequencing was PBMCs or T cells enriched from blood (not recorded which). Receptors were obtained from a woman in her forties or fifties who had recovered from COVID-19. CDR3s include the opening cysteine and the closing phenylalanine or tryptophan. The order of the fields is D gene, J gene, CDR3 length, V gene, clone size, CDR3 DNA, CDR3 protein. A D gene is named only where the DNA matches it firmly. A clone size is listed for some rows: how often the clone was seen (once, few, many), or a class if it is expanded.

D: TRBD1; J: TRBJ1-2; length: 13; V: TRBV5-4; size: NA; DNA: TGTGCCAGCAGCCCGGACAGGGTCTATGGCTACACCTTC; CDR3: CASSPDRVYGYTF
D: NA; J: TRBJ2-2; length: 14; V: TRBV5-1; size: NA; DNA: TGCGCCAGCAGCTTGGGGGACTACACCGGGGAGCTGTTTTTT; CDR3: CASSLGDYTGELFF
D: TRBD1; J: TRBJ2-7; length: 14; V: TRBV7-9; size: NA; DNA: TGTGCCAGCAGCTTAACAGGGGCTTGGTACGAGCAGTACTTC; CDR3: CASSLTGAWYEQYF
D: TRBD1; J: TRBJ1-2; length: 15; V: TRBV5-1; size: NA; DNA: TGCGCCAGCAGCTTGGGTGGTACAGGGGGCCTTGGCTACACCTTC; CDR3: CASSLGGTGGLGYTF
D: TRBD1; J: TRBJ2-1; length: 14; V: TRBV18; size: NA; DNA: TGTGCCAGCTCACCCGGACAGGACTCGAATGAGCAGTTCTTC; CDR3: CASSPGQDSNEQFF
D: NA; J: TRBJ1-2; length: 13; V: TRBV2; size: NA; DNA: TGTGCCAGCAGTGAAGCAGGGGGTTCTTTCTACTCCTTC; CDR3: CASSEAGGSFYSF
D: TRBD1; J: TRBJ2-6; length: 20; V: TRBV24-1; size: NA; DNA: TGTGCCACCAGTGATACGCGCCGGGGACAGGTGAACTCTGGGGCCAACGTCCTGACTTTC; CDR3: CATSDTRRGQVNSGANVLTF
D: NA; J: TRBJ2-7; length: 12; V: TRBV28; size: NA; DNA: TGTGCCAGCAGTTTTAGCAGCTACGAGCAGTACTTC; CDR3: CASSFSSYEQYF
D: TRBD1; J: TRBJ1-3; length: 16; V: TRBV6-5; size: NA; DNA: TGTGCCAGCAGTTACTCGACAGGGGAATCTGGAAACACCATATATTTT; CDR3: CASSYSTGESGNTIYF
D: TRBD1; J: TRBJ1-4; length: 14; V: TRBV19; size: once; DNA: TGTGCCAGTAGGAGGACAGGGGGCAATGAAAAACTGTTTTTT; CDR3: CASRRTGGNEKLFF
D: TRBD1; J: TRBJ1-2; length: 15; V: TRBV6-2/TRBV6-3; size: NA; DNA: TGTGCCAGCAGTTTACTCGGACAGGGAGACTATGGCTACACCTTC; CDR3: CASSLLGQGDYGYTF
D: NA; J: TRBJ1-1; length: 13; V: TRBV6-6; size: few; DNA: TGTGCCAGCAGCCACCCACAGAACGCTGAAGCTTTCTTT; CDR3: CASSHPQNAEAFF
D: NA; J: TRBJ2-2; length: 12; V: TRBV12-3/TRBV12-4; size: NA; DNA: TGTGCCAACCAGGAGGAGACCGGGGAGCTGTTTTTT; CDR3: CANQEETGELFF
D: NA; J: TRBJ1-6; length: 15; V: TRBV6-1; size: NA; DNA: TGTGCCAGCAGTGAAGAGGACACCTATAATTCACCCCTCCACTTT; CDR3: CASSEEDTYNSPLHF
D: NA; J: TRBJ1-2; length: 14; V: TRBV7-9; size: NA; DNA: TGTGCCAGCAGCATGACAGTAGCTAACTATGGCTACACCTTC; CDR3: CASSMTVANYGYTF
D: TRBD1; J: TRBJ1-1; length: 19; V: TRBV4-2; size: NA; DNA: TGTGCCAGCAGCCAATCGAAACCCGGGACAGGCCCCGGGTACACTGAAGCTTTCTTT; CDR3: CASSQSKPGTGPGYTEAFF
D: TRBD1; J: TRBJ1-1; length: 13; V: TRBV30; size: NA; DNA: TGTGCCTGGAGCCGACAGGGGTTCACTGAAGCTTTCTTT; CDR3: CAWSRQGFTEAFF
D: NA; J: TRBJ2-3; length: 14; V: TRBV11-3; size: NA; DNA: TGTGCCAGCAGCTTAGGGCCAACTAGGGATACGCAGTATTTT; CDR3: CASSLGPTRDTQYF
D: TRBD2; J: TRBJ2-1; length: 19; V: TRBV14; size: NA; DNA: TGTGCCAGCAGCCCAGGACCGCACGGGCTAGCGGGGTTCTACAATGAGCAGTTCTTC; CDR3: CASSPGPHGLAGFYNEQFF
D: TRBD1; J: TRBJ1-4; length: 15; V: TRBV7-2; size: NA; DNA: TGTGCCAGCAGTTCGGGCGGACAGGGGGATGAAAAACTGTTTTTT; CDR3: CASSSGGQGDEKLFF
D: TRBD1; J: TRBJ1-2; length: 15; V: TRBV6-4; size: once; DNA: TGTGCCAGCAGTGACACGGGACAGGGGGCTGAAGGCTACACCTTC; CDR3: CASSDTGQGAEGYTF
D: NA; J: TRBJ1-1; length: 14; V: TRBV5-4; size: NA; DNA: TGTGCCAGCAGCTCAGGGGTCCGAGGAACTGAAGCTTTCTTT; CDR3: CASSSGVRGTEAFF
D: TRBD2; J: TRBJ2-3; length: 14; V: TRBV20-1; size: NA; DNA: TGCAGTGCTCGTGGGAGGGCCGTGACAGATACGCAGTATTTT; CDR3: CSARGRAVTDTQYF
D: NA; J: TRBJ1-4; length: 15; V: TRBV7-2; size: NA; DNA: TGTGCCAGCAGCCTGCACGGGACTGCAAATGAAAAACTGTTTTTT; CDR3: CASSLHGTANEKLFF
D: NA; J: TRBJ2-1; length: 12; V: TRBV28; size: NA; DNA: TGTGCCAGCAGTTCGAACTCGCGGCAGCAGTTCTTC; CDR3: CASSSNSRQQFF
D: NA; J: TRBJ2-7; length: 13; V: TRBV5-1; size: NA; DNA: TGCGCCAGCAGCTTGTCCAGGGCAGAGGAGCAGTACTTC; CDR3: CASSLSRAEEQYF
D: TRBD2; J: TRBJ2-5; length: 15; V: TRBV5-5; size: NA; DNA: TGTGCCAGCAGCTTGTGGGGGGGATCTCAAGAGACCCAGTACTTC; CDR3: CASSLWGGSQETQYF
D: NA; J: TRBJ2-3; length: 14; V: TRBV28; size: once; DNA: TGTGCCAGCAGTTTAGGGGGCCGGGCGGATACGCAGTATTTT; CDR3: CASSLGGRADTQYF
D: NA; J: TRBJ1-1; length: 11; V: TRBV29-1; size: NA; DNA: TGCAGCGCAGGAGAGAACACTGAAGCTTTCTTT; CDR3: CSAGENTEAFF
D: NA; J: TRBJ2-1; length: 10; V: TRBV3-1/TRBV3-2; size: NA; DNA: TGTGCCAGCTTATTTTATGAGCAGTTCTTC; CDR3: CASLFYEQFF
D: TRBD1; J: TRBJ2-1; length: 14; V: TRBV7-2; size: NA; DNA: TGTGCCAGCTCCCCGGGACAGACCTACAATGAGCAGTTCTTC; CDR3: CASSPGQTYNEQFF
D: TRBD2; J: TRBJ2-1; length: 16; V: TRBV9; size: NA; DNA: TGTGCCAGCAGCGTAAAAATAGCGGGAAACCACCGGGAGCAGTTCTTC; CDR3: CASSVKIAGNHREQFF
D: NA; J: TRBJ1-6; length: 16; V: TRBV6-1; size: NA; DNA: TGTGCCAGCAGTGGCGCACAGGGACGTCGTAATTCACCCCTCCACTTT; CDR3: CASSGAQGRRNSPLHF
D: NA; J: TRBJ2-1; length: 20; V: TRBV18; size: once; DNA: TGTGCCAGCTCACCCCTTTCAGGGGGGCCCTGGAGGGGACCCTACAATGAGCAGTTCTTC; CDR3: CASSPLSGGPWRGPYNEQFF
D: NA; J: TRBJ1-2; length: 14; V: TRBV20-1; size: NA; DNA: TGCAGTGCTAGTTGGGTAACAGGGCCCTATGGCTACACCTTC; CDR3: CSASWVTGPYGYTF
D: TRBD2; J: TRBJ2-5; length: 15; V: TRBV6-1; size: few; DNA: TGTGCCAGCAGTGAATTGCTAGCGGGAGTTGAGACCCAGTACTTC; CDR3: CASSELLAGVETQYF
D: NA; J: TRBJ2-7; length: 13; V: TRBV29-1; size: NA; DNA: TGCAGCGCCGAGGGGCAGGGGGGATACGAGCAGTACTTC; CDR3: CSAEGQGGYEQYF
D: NA; J: TRBJ2-7; length: 14; V: TRBV18; size: NA; DNA: TGTGCCAGCTCACCAGCGGCCGTAAACTACGAGCAGTACTTC; CDR3: CASSPAAVNYEQYF
D: NA; J: TRBJ1-1; length: 16; V: TRBV6-5; size: NA; DNA: TGTGCCAGCAGTTACTCTGACAGCGCCCCATTCTTTTTGGCTTTCTTT; CDR3: CASSYSDSAPFFLAFF
D: NA; J: TRBJ2-5; length: 11; V: TRBV12-5; size: few; DNA: TGTGCTAGTGGTCCTAAAGAGACCCAGTACTTC; CDR3: CASGPKETQYF
D: NA; J: TRBJ2-5; length: 15; V: TRBV19; size: NA; DNA: TGTGCCAGTACCGCACAGGGTAGAGACCAAGAGACCCAGTACTTC; CDR3: CASTAQGRDQETQYF
D: TRBD2; J: TRBJ2-7; length: 17; V: TRBV7-9; size: NA; DNA: TGTGCCAGCAGCAAAGGGACGGCGGGAGGGCCTGGGTACGAGCAGTACTTC; CDR3: CASSKGTAGGPGYEQYF
D: TRBD2; J: TRBJ2-1; length: 16; V: TRBV24-1; size: once; DNA: TGTGCCACCAGTGATTCCTCTAGCGGGCTCTACAATGAGCAGTTCTTC; CDR3: CATSDSSSGLYNEQFF
D: TRBD1; J: TRBJ1-6; length: 15; V: TRBV7-3; size: NA; DNA: TGTGCCAGCAGCTTAACCGGGACAGGGCTTTCACCCCTCCACTTT; CDR3: CASSLTGTGLSPLHF
D: NA; J: TRBJ2-1; length: 16; V: TRBV21-1; size: NA; DNA: TGTGCCAGCAGCCCCCCGGGACAGGGGGCGGTCAATGAGCAGTTCTTC; CDR3: CASSPPGQGAVNEQFF